Included here is one T cell receptor (beta chain) sequence, with context. Its antigen is still unknown. Original methodology: Out-of-frame sequences were removed, leaving roughly 2,200,000 distinct TCRbeta sequences. The assay was immunoSEQ multiplex PCR, and TCRdb's table has in-frame clones only and misses some. Clone size and V and J calls were adopted from that table, with D and trimming inferred from the DNA. The sample contains some 41,000 clones, 79% of which appear only once. The germline V gene has CDR1 SGHDT and CDR2 YYEEEE. Deletions cut 5 bases from V and 5 bases from J, with 20 bases between. The CDR3 spans 15 residues. The sample belongs to a study of memory CD4+ T cells and cytomegalovirus serostatus. On the study more broadly: This sample comes from healthy Belgian adults, several CMV seropositive, 20 to 25 seronegative.

The sort gate was single viable CD3+CD4+CD8-CD45RO+ cells for memory CD4+ T cells. Study conclusions and caveats: A US-trained random forest predicted CMV serostatus with median AUC around 0.9.

Sequenced material: memory CD4+ T cells from blood. The genes are TRBV5-6 and TRBJ2-7; weak D call: TRBD1 (6 bases). The receptor was derived from an adult in good health and CMV-seronegative. The CDR3 is CASRDGGGRSHEQYF. For the CDR3, the DNA is TGTGCCAGCAGGGATGGGGGCGGGCGAAGCCACGAGCAGTACTTC. Full variable domain (outside the CDR3, taken from reference TRBV5-6 and TRBJ2-7): DAGVTQSPTHLIKTRGQQVTLRCSPKSGHDTVSWYQQALGQGPQFIFQYYEEEERQRGNFPDRFSGHQFPNYSSELNVNALLLGDSALYLCASRDGGGRSHEQYFGPGTRLTVT.